Below, 4 T cell receptor beta chains from the same sample are listed, as sequenced in a study of cytomegalovirus exposure and HLA in healthy donors. The study ran its PCR with 60 Vbeta and 13 Jbeta primers. Measured with immunoSEQ multiplex PCR; TCRdb has only the in-frame clones, and not every one. The table lists 150,000 or so clones. The source material was PBMCs. The source is a woman aged 40-49 years in good health and CMV-seropositive.

This chain links TRBV15 with TRBJ2-6; the match to TRBD1 covers 9 bases. CDR1 is LNHNV and CDR2 is YYDKDF in the germline V gene (reference sequence). V dropped 8 bases and J dropped 3; count of bases not matched to a gene: 2. The CDR3 has 14 residues. The CDR3 DNA reads TGTGCCACCGGACAGGGGAGTGGGGCCAACGTCCTGACTTTC. As protein: CATGQGSGANVLTF.

The rearrangement uses TRBV10-2 and TRBJ2-2, with a tentative D call TRBD2 (5 bases). The CDR3 has 12 amino acids. Trimming shortened V by 6 bases and J by 6 bases, and 8 bases separated the two germline ends. The germline gives CDR1 WSHSY, CDR2 SAAADI. This chain's CDR3 is CASRPGAGELFF. CDR3 bases: TGCGCCAGCAGGCCCGGGGCCGGGGAGCTGTTTTTT.

The chain employs TRBV19 and TRBJ2-1; perhaps TRBD2 as D (7 bases). V was pared by 8 bases and J by 9 bases, with 17 bases between. Germline V gives CDR1 LNHDA, CDR2 SQIVND (reference sequence). This CDR3 spans 13 amino acids. The CDR3 coding sequence is TGTGCCAGTGGGGGGCGGGAGACGGGTGAGCAGTTCTTC. This gives the protein CASGGRETGEQFF. Together with reference TRBV19 and TRBJ2-1, the CDR3 gives the full variable domain: DGGITQSPKYLFRKEGQNVTLSCEQNLNHDAMYWYRQDPGQGLRLIYYSQIVNDFQKGDIAEGYSVSREKKESFPLTVTSAQKNPTAFYLCASGGRETGEQFFGPGTRLTVL.

The chain recombines TRBV19 with TRBJ1-3; D uncertain. Germline V lookup: CDR1 LNHDA, CDR2 SQIVND (reference sequence). CDR3 size: 12 residues. V lost 6 bases to trimming and J lost 4 bases, with 7 bases between them. CDR3 loop: CASRTEGNTIYF. DNA of the CDR3: TGTGCCAGTAGAACAGAGGGAAACACCATATATTTT.